This T cell receptor beta chain was sequenced in a study of T-cell reconstitution after alpha-beta-depleted transplantation in children. Points from the study as a whole: In patients about two months after transplant, alpha-beta T cells reportedly arose from several hundred expanded graft clones. Day-60 TCRbeta diversity that was high in some patients was derived from surviving recipient T cells and thymic progenitors. Newly produced T cells mostly provided counts and TCRbeta diversity after one year, as hyperexpanded clones declined.

Researchers prepared the TCRbeta library using unique molecular identifiers, the study reports. Using its own MiXCR run on the PCR reads, TCRdb lists one record per CDR3 protein. The sample includes fewer than 550,000 distinct CDR3 sequences, about an eighth of them seen just once. This clonotype was recorded a few times. Its antigen is currently unknown. Unmatched junction bases numbered 6, after V lost 3 bases and J lost 0 bases. The CDR3 extends over 18 amino acids. This chain connects TRBV12-3 or TRBV12-4 to TRBJ1-6; TRBD1 agrees at 9 bases. The receptor's source is a female patient aged 2-9 years who had a stem cell transplant for aplastic anemia, so the T cells may come from the graft donor. The sample here was PBMCs, mostly from graft donor cells, taken 180 days after TCRalphabeta/CD19-depleted stem cell transplant. CDR3 in amino acids: CASSFLTGGDSYNSPLHF. Written as DNA, the CDR3 is TGTGCCAGCAGTTTCTTAACAGGGGGCGACTCCTATAATTCACCCCTCCACTTT.